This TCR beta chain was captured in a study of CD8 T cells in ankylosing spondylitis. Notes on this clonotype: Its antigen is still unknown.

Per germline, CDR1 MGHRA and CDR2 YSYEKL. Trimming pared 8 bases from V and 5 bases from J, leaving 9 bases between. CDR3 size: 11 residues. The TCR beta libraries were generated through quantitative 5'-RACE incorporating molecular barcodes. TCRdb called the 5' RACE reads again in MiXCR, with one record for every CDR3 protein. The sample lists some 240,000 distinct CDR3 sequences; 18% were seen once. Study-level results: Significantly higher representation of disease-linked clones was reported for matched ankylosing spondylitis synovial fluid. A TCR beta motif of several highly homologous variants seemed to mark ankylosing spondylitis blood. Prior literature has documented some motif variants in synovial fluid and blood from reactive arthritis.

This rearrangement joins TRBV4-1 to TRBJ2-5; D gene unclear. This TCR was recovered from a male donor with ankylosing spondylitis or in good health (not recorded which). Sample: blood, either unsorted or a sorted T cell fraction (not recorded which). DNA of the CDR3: TGCGCCAGCGCCTATCGGGAGACCCAGTACTTC. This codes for CASAYRETQYF.